This T cell receptor beta chain was captured by sequencing in a study of blood T cell repertoires in COVID-19 (dated by TCRdb to about 2020). In terms of the full investigation: Samples from collaborators originated in the United States, Italy and Spain and spanned both the acute and convalescent phases of COVID-19. The dataset comprised deeply sampled blood TCRbeta repertoires from subjects exposed to, actively infected with, or recovered from COVID-19. The material from the prospective study consisted of cDNA or gDNA derived from T cells, B-cell-depleted T cells, or PBMCs. The samples were drawn from the first 160 participants of the ongoing ImmuneRACE study and from under 1,500 subjects provided by 6 global collaborators. The repertoires were released in a freely available public database intended as a resource for research on the immune response to SARS-CoV-2. HLA class I and class II types, where available, came from metadata supplied by the sample provider rather than from assay-based typing. Sample metadata almost always included a de-identified subject ID, COVID-19 status, age in years and sex. Overall study outcomes, separate from this receptor: The quantity of clinical and demographic metadata differed by source and by participant and was supplied without curation.

Trimming takes 3 bases off V and 2 bases off J; junction bases not matched to a gene: 14. Its CDR3 holds 19 amino acids, cysteine through phenylalanine. CDR3 DNA only is kept here, 57 bases in frame from base 1. The germline V gene sets CDR1 to SGDLS and CDR2 to YYNGEE. This clone was seen a few times. Its antigen remains unidentified. No base-level quality is on record; no much larger clone is a single base apart. Collaborating institutions collected whole blood in K2EDTA tubes following their own protocols. For TCRbeta analysis, collaborators shipped samples in one of three forms: frozen whole blood, isolated PBMCs, or DNA extracted from either of those sample types. The immunoSEQ Assay, a bias-controlled multiplex PCR, was used to amplify TCRbeta CDR3 regions from genomic DNA. The authors' pipeline ran thus. The number of nucleated cells in each sample was estimated from the amplification of reference gene primers within the assay. To quantify the absolute abundance of each unique TCRbeta CDR3 rearrangement, sequence reads were collapsed and filtered. For each sample, productive Simpson clonality was calculated as the square root of Simpson's diversity index over productive rearrangements. TCRdb retrieved this table from immuneACCESS and kept in-frame rearrangements only. Not all clones are present; in checked studies, unresolved V genes account for under half, and no reason is known for the remainder. The DNA gave D and trimming, while V, J and clone size come from that table. This sample gives 250,000 to 350,000 clones in total; around 83% of them show up just once. The top ten clones comprise 1% to 1.5% of the sample.

This receptor was obtained from a woman in her 50s with acute or convalescent COVID-19. The specimen sequenced was peripheral blood. The chain uses TRBV9 and TRBJ2-6; the junction holds 7 bases that match TRBD1. The nucleotide sequence is TGTGCCAGCAGCGGCCGACAGGGCGGCGGGCTCACTGGGGCCAACGTCCTGACTTTC. It is translated as CASSGRQGGGLTGANVLTF. Where the CDR3 stops, the reference TRBV9 and TRBJ2-6 genes take over; the full variable domain is DSGVTQTPKHLITATGQRVTLRCSPRSGDLSVYWYQQSLDQGLQFLIQYYNGEERAKGNILERFSAQQFPDLHSELNLSSLELGDSALYFCASSGRQGGGLTGANVLTFGAGSRLTVL.